What follows are 15 T cell receptor beta chains derived from one specimen sequenced in a study of shared clonotypes between healthy human individuals. TCRdb's copy holds only in-frame clones and misses some; the assay was immunoSEQ multiplex PCR. The data hold approximately 500,000 clones, with 75% to 85% observed a single time. The sequencing sample was made of PBMCs. The receptors come from a woman in her thirties or forties in good health. Some clones in this sample may be carry-over from other donors' samples.

Ten or more counts support this clone. This chain connects TRBV13 to TRBJ2-1; weak D call: TRBD2 (6 bases). Trimming removed 5 bases from V and 0 bases from J, with 20 bases in between. CDR3 size: 18 residues. CDR1 is PRHDT and CDR2 is FYEKMQ in the germline V gene (reference sequence). CDR3 residues: CASSQGLVEPSSYNEQFF. Written as DNA, the CDR3 is TGTGCCAGCAGCCAGGGACTCGTCGAGCCCTCCTCCTACAATGAGCAGTTCTTC.

The chain carries TRBV30 and TRBJ2-6; the D is unclear. CDR1 and CDR2 from the germline V gene are GTSNPN and SVGIG (reference sequence). CDR3 length: 13 residues. V was clipped by 4 bases and J by 4 bases, with 8 bases between them. The CDR3: CAWKIQGANVLTF. Here the CDR3 DNA reads TGTGCCTGGAAGATACAGGGGGCCAACGTCCTGACTTTC.

The rearrangement joins TRBV5-1 to TRBJ1-4; D may be TRBD1 (5 bases). Germline CDR1 is SGHRS and CDR2 is YFSETQ. With 0 bases removed from V and 0 bases from J, the gap between germline ends came to 12 bases. The length of the CDR3 is 17 residues. In DNA, the CDR3 is TGCGCCAGCAGCTTGGCCGGGGGGAGAGCAACTAATGAAAAACTGTTTTTT. Residues: CASSLAGGRATNEKLFF.

The chain couples TRBV28 to TRBJ1-1; possibly TRBD1 for D (6 bases). CDR1 and CDR2 from the germline V gene are MDHEN and SYDVKM. CDR3 length: 15 residues. Trimming shortened V by 2 bases and J by 5 bases, and 15 bases separated the two germline ends. The chain's CDR3 is CASSLEQGTWTEAFF. CDR3 coding DNA: TGTGCCAGCAGTTTAGAGCAGGGGACGTGGACTGAAGCTTTCTTT.

The chain couples TRBV7-8 to TRBJ2-3; D is ambiguous. The CDR3 has 12 residues. The germline CDR1 and CDR2 sequences are SGHVS and FQNEAQ. V dropped 4 bases and J dropped 2 bases, with 4 bases sitting between them. The CDR3 here is CASSSHTDTQYF. CDR3 nucleotide sequence: TGTGCCAGCAGCTCACACACAGATACGCAGTATTTT.

This chain links TRBV28 with TRBJ2-7; tentative D call: TRBD2 (5 bases). The V end lost 6 bases, the J end lost 0 bases, and 15 bases lay between the germline ends. This CDR3 has 15 amino acids. Germline V gene sequence: CDR1 MDHEN, CDR2 SYDVKM. The CDR3 here is CASSPTGVISYEQYF. DNA of the CDR3: TGTGCCAGCAGCCCAACCGGGGTCATCTCCTACGAGCAGTACTTC.

This clone was detected a few times. J is TRBJ2-3 and V is TRBV29-1; 8 nucleotides line up with TRBD2. V gave up 1 base and J gave up 5 bases; unmatched junction bases: 8. The germline CDR1 and CDR2 sequences are SQVTM and ANQGSEA. The CDR3 loop spans 15 amino acids. CDR3 sequence: CSVEGVAGKVDTQYF. The CDR3 nucleotides read TGCAGCGTTGAAGGAGTAGCGGGAAAGGTAGATACGCAGTATTTT.

The chain is built from TRBV6-6 and TRBJ2-5; D possibly corresponds to TRBD1 (5 bases). In germline, CDR1 is MNHNY, CDR2 SVGAGI (reference sequence). There are 16 residues in the CDR3. Trimming removed 0 bases at V and 9 bases at J, with 20 bases between. DNA of the CDR3: TGTGCCAGCAGTTACTCGACTGAAGGCCAGGGTCCGGCCCAGTACTTC. Residues: CASSYSTEGQGPAQYF.

A note on this clone: The identical CDR3 is also encoded by other nucleotide sequences in the sample. The chain combines TRBV27 with TRBJ1-2; D is possibly TRBD1 (5 bases). The CDR3 has 15 amino acids. The germline gives CDR1 MNHEY, CDR2 SMNVEV (reference sequence). V lost 6 bases and J lost 4, with 18 bases in between. The CDR3 is CASSPLRGALYGYTF. The CDR3 coding sequence is TGTGCCAGCAGCCCCCTGAGGGGTGCTCTCTATGGCTACACCTTC.

This clone was seen a handful of times. V usage is TRBV10-3 and J usage is TRBJ2-6; the D gene is possibly TRBD1 (6 bases). Per the germline V gene, CDR1 is ENHRY and CDR2 is SYGVKD. Deletions cut 8 bases from V and 0 bases from J, with 11 bases between. The CDR3 runs to 15 residues. The CDR3 region has the DNA TGTGCCATCTCGGACAGTAACTCTGGGGCCAACGTCCTGACTTTC. This encodes CAISDSNSGANVLTF.

CDR3 sequence reads: CAISETLAASYEQYF. CDR3 DNA sequence: TGTGCCATCAGTGAAACCCTAGCGGCCTCCTACGAGCAGTACTTC. This chain connects TRBV10-3 to TRBJ2-7; TRBD2 matches at 7 bases. This CDR3 contains 15 residues. The V and J ends lost 3 bases and 0 bases, in that order; junction bases with no gene match: 5. The germline CDR1 and CDR2 sequences are ENHRY and SYGVKD.

The CDR3 sequence is CASSSQFGYTF. CDR3 DNA: TGTGCCAGCAGCTCCCAATTTGGCTACACCTTC. This chain joins TRBV7-2 and TRBJ1-2; D unclear. Between the trimmed V and J ends, which lost 4 bases and 7 bases, there was a span of 7 bases. The CDR3 is 11 amino acids. The V gene's germline CDR1 is SGHTA and CDR2 FQGNSA.

V gene TRBV27 combines with J gene TRBJ2-7, with TRBD1 matching over 8 bases. Germline-derived CDR1 and CDR2 are MNHEY and SMNVEV (reference sequence). The CDR3 is 14 residues long. Trimming at V came to 5 bases and at J to 3 bases, leaving 6 bases not matched to a gene. The CDR3 nucleotides are TGTGCCAGCAGTGTGGACAGGGAGGTCTACGAGCAGTACTTC. As protein: CASSVDREVYEQYF.

V usage is TRBV2 and J usage is TRBJ2-5; no firm D call. Germline assignment: CDR1 SNHLY and CDR2 FYNNEI. CDR3 length: 13 residues. V dropped 4 bases and J dropped 5 bases, with 11 bases sitting between them. DNA for the CDR3: TGTGCCAGCAGTGCTGGTAGTTGGGAGACCCAGTACTTC. It specifies CASSAGSWETQYF.

This clone was seen many times. This CDR3 is CASSPLGGFGNQPQHF. Written as DNA, the CDR3 is TGTGCCAGCTCACCATTAGGGGGCTTCGGCAATCAGCCCCAGCATTTT. The chain uses TRBV18 and TRBJ1-5; 7 bases map to TRBD1. Germline V lookup: CDR1 KGHSH, CDR2 LQKENI. J gave up 2 bases and V 2 bases, and 6 bases lay outside the gene matches. The CDR3 has 16 amino acids.